Listed below are T cell receptor beta chains from one sample, sequenced in a study of identical twins. TCRdb redid the calling of the 5' RACE reads with MiXCR, one entry per CDR3 protein. The sample has about 900,000 distinct CDR3 sequences; over 9% are singletons. In addition, the sample was reused for a study of yellow fever vaccine responses in identical twins.

The sample consisted of PBMCs. Receptors were obtained from a woman younger than 35 in good health. CDR3s include the opening cysteine and the closing phenylalanine or tryptophan. D genes are given only for firm matches. Part of the rows lack a size; the others show once, few, many or a class for expanded clones.

clone_size d_call j_call v_call cdr3_aa cdr3_nt
. TRBD2 TRBJ2-5 TRBV2 CASSARLAGGRETQYF TGTGCCAGCAGTGCGCGGCTAGCGGGGGGGCGTGAGACCCAGTACTTC
few . TRBJ2-2 TRBV7-2 CASSLVWNTGELFF TGTGCCAGCAGCTTAGTTTGGAACACCGGGGAGCTGTTTTTT
few TRBD1 TRBJ2-5 TRBV7-6 CASSLAGQANQETQYF TGTGCCAGCAGCTTAGCCGGACAGGCTAACCAAGAGACCCAGTACTTC
. . TRBJ1-5 TRBV20-1 CSASFSGDNQPQHF TGCAGTGCTAGCTTTAGCGGGGACAATCAGCCCCAGCATTTT
few . TRBJ1-1 TRBV9 CASSAQTEVNTEAFF TGTGCCAGCAGCGCACAGACCGAGGTCAACACTGAAGCTTTCTTT
. . TRBJ2-3 TRBV5-1 CASSPIVLTDTQYF TGCGCCAGCAGCCCCATAGTGCTCACAGATACGCAGTATTTT
few . TRBJ1-4 TRBV20-1 CSARSEQGFLFF TGCAGTGCTAGAAGCGAGCAGGGTTTCCTGTTTTTT
. . TRBJ2-7 TRBV3-1 CASSQGRRGLSYEQYF TGTGCCAGCAGCCAAGGAAGGAGGGGACTCAGCTACGAGCAGTACTTC
many . TRBJ1-1 TRBV12-3/TRBV12-4 CASSFYRDFAEAFF TGTGCCAGCAGTTTCTACCGGGATTTCGCTGAAGCTTTCTTT
many TRBD2 TRBJ2-7 TRBV29-1 CSARTSGRAYEQYF TGCAGCGCCCGGACTAGCGGGAGGGCCTACGAGCAGTACTTC
. . TRBJ1-4 TRBV24-1 CATSDWDRRLFF TGTGCCACCAGTGATTGGGACCGCAGACTGTTTTTT
. TRBD1 TRBJ2-7 TRBV7-9 CASSSMTGGYEQYF TGTGCCAGCAGCTCTATGACAGGGGGCTACGAGCAGTACTTC
few . TRBJ1-1 TRBV20-1 CSARREETNTEAFF TGCAGTGCTAGGCGGGAGGAGACGAACACTGAAGCTTTCTTT
. TRBD2 TRBJ2-1 TRBV6-1 CASSESLAGNNEQFF TGTGCCAGCAGTGAATCGTTAGCGGGGAACAATGAGCAGTTCTTC
many . TRBJ1-1 TRBV3-1 CASSQYRKGTEAFF TGTGCCAGCAGCCAATACCGGAAGGGCACTGAAGCTTTCTTT
few TRBD1 TRBJ2-6 TRBV7-8 CASSLQTGGVGANVLTF TGTGCCAGCAGCTTACAGACAGGGGGGGTCGGGGCCAACGTCCTGACTTTC
. . TRBJ2-2 TRBV6-5 CASSYSRWDGELFF TGTGCCAGCAGTTACTCGCGATGGGACGGGGAGCTGTTTTTT
few . TRBJ2-3 TRBV7-3 CASSLGGLNPPYF TGTGCCAGCAGCTTAGGGGGACTCAACCCTCCGTATTTT
. TRBD1 TRBJ1-1 TRBV29-1 CSVEDREAFF TGCAGCGTTGAGGACAGGGAGGCTTTCTTT
many . TRBJ1-2 TRBV5-1 CASSWDRNGYTF TGCGCCAGCAGCTGGGACCGGAATGGCTACACCTTC
. TRBD2 TRBJ2-2 TRBV13 CASSLPFAGGVAGELFF TGTGCCAGCAGCCTCCCTTTTGCGGGAGGCGTCGCCGGGGAGCTGTTTTTT
. TRBD1 TRBJ2-2 TRBV7-6 CASSLVGGQGASGELFF TGTGCCAGCAGCTTAGTGGGAGGACAGGGGGCTTCCGGGGAGCTGTTTTTT
. . TRBJ2-1 TRBV29-1 CSVEDRGSYNEQFF TGCAGCGTTGAAGATCGAGGGAGCTACAATGAGCAGTTCTTC
many TRBD2 TRBJ2-2 TRBV12-3/TRBV12-4 CASSLTSAVGELFF TGTGCCAGCAGTCTGACTAGCGCGGTCGGGGAGCTGTTTTTT
. . TRBJ2-5 TRBV27 CASSSILPGLQQETQYF TGTGCCAGCAGTTCCATCCTTCCGGGCCTTCAACAAGAGACCCAGTACTTC
few . TRBJ2-1 TRBV11-2 CASSFTSNDEQFF TGTGCCAGCAGCTTCACTAGCAACGATGAGCAGTTCTTC
few . TRBJ1-5 TRBV12-3/TRBV12-4 CASSSQGTNQPQHF TGTGCCAGCAGTTCACAGGGTACCAATCAGCCCCAGCATTTT
few . TRBJ2-1 TRBV6-6 CASSRQNYNEQFF TGTGCCAGCAGTCGACAGAACTACAATGAGCAGTTCTTC
few . TRBJ2-5 TRBV7-3 CASSFLLGTETQYF TGTGCCAGCAGCTTTTTGCTTGGGACGGAGACCCAGTACTTC
few . TRBJ1-1 TRBV4-2 CASSQDESQGTEAFF TGTGCCAGCAGCCAAGATGAGTCCCAGGGGACTGAAGCTTTCTTT
few . TRBJ2-1 TRBV24-1 CATSDGPTGRSYNEQFF TGTGCCACCAGTGACGGACCGACAGGGAGGTCCTACAATGAGCAGTTCTTC
few . TRBJ1-5 TRBV6-1 CASSGQDNSNQPQHF TGTGCCAGCAGTGGACAGGACAATAGCAATCAGCCCCAGCATTTT
many TRBD2 TRBJ2-2 TRBV7-9 CASSGASGRTNTGELFF TGTGCCAGCAGCGGAGCTAGCGGGAGAACGAACACCGGGGAGCTGTTTTTT
many . TRBJ1-1 TRBV12-3/TRBV12-4 CASSPLGENTEAFF TGTGCCAGCAGTCCCCTGGGGGAGAACACTGAAGCTTTCTTT
. . TRBJ1-2 TRBV14 CASSQEWGKGGYTF TGTGCCAGCAGCCAAGAATGGGGGAAAGGCGGCTACACCTTC
. TRBD1 TRBJ2-3 TRBV12-3/TRBV12-4 CASTPQGAVGTDTQYF TGTGCCAGCACCCCACAGGGGGCAGTTGGCACAGATACGCAGTATTTT
few . TRBJ2-3 TRBV12-3/TRBV12-4 CASSSGPNGDTQYF TGTGCCAGCAGTTCGGGGCCCAACGGGGATACGCAGTATTTT
many . TRBJ1-6 TRBV12-3/TRBV12-4 CASRRMQDNPYNSPLHF TGTGCCAGCCGGCGGATGCAGGACAACCCCTATAATTCACCCCTCCACTTT
few TRBD2 TRBJ2-1 TRBV2 CASSAAGAGDLYEQFF TGTGCCAGCAGTGCCGCAGGTGCGGGAGACTTGTATGAGCAGTTCTTC
many . TRBJ2-5 TRBV10-1 CASSDGIGRETQYF TGCGCCAGCAGTGACGGGATAGGACGGGAGACCCAGTACTTC
few TRBD1 TRBJ2-1 TRBV7-9 CASSSRQGDSYNEQFF TGTGCCAGCAGCTCGCGACAGGGGGACTCCTACAATGAGCAGTTCTTC
few . TRBJ2-7 TRBV18 CASSPPSRGEQYF TGTGCCAGCTCACCACCTTCTAGGGGCGAGCAGTACTTC
few . TRBJ1-5 TRBV18 CASSLSKVVGNQPQHF TGTGCCAGCTCATTATCGAAGGTGGTCGGCAATCAGCCCCAGCATTTT
. TRBD1 TRBJ2-6 TRBV29-1 CSVEVLDRGSGANVLTF TGCAGCGTTGAAGTCCTCGACAGGGGCTCTGGGGCCAACGTCCTGACTTTC
. TRBD1 TRBJ1-1 TRBV29-1 CSVLQGTGTEAFF TGCAGCGTATTACAGGGGACGGGCACTGAAGCTTTCTTT
few . TRBJ1-6 TRBV19 CASTRGAVANSPLHF TGTGCCAGTACCAGGGGAGCCGTGGCCAATTCACCCCTCCACTTT
. TRBD2 TRBJ2-2 TRBV24-1 CATSEGLAVNTGELFF TGTGCCACCAGTGAGGGACTAGCGGTGAACACCGGGGAGCTGTTTTTT
few TRBD2 TRBJ2-1 TRBV20-1 CSARGGLAGGVLNEQFF TGCAGTGCTAGAGGCGGACTAGCGGGAGGGGTCTTGAATGAGCAGTTCTTC
few TRBD1 TRBJ2-7 TRBV10-3 CAISEPADRVSEQYF TGTGCCATCAGTGAACCGGCGGACAGGGTTTCCGAGCAGTACTTC
. TRBD1 TRBJ2-1 TRBV6-2/TRBV6-3 CASSHPTGGSYNEQFF TGTGCCAGCAGTCACCCTACAGGGGGCTCCTACAATGAGCAGTTCTTC